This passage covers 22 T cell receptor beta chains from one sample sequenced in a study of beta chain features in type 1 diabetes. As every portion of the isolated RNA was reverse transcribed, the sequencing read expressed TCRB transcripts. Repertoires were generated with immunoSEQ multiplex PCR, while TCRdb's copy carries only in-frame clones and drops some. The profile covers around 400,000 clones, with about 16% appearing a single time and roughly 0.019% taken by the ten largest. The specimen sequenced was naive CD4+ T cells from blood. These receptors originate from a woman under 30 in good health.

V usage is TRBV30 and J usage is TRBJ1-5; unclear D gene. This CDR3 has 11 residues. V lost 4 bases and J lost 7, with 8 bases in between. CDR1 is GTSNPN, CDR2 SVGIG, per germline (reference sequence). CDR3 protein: CAWTTPQPQHF. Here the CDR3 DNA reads TGTGCCTGGACTACTCCGCAGCCCCAGCATTTT.

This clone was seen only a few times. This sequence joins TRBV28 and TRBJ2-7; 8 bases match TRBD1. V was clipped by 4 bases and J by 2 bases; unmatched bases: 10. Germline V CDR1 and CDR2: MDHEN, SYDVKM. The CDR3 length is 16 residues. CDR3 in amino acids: CASSWGQEPRTYEQYF. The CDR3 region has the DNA TGTGCCAGCAGTTGGGGACAGGAACCTCGAACCTACGAGCAGTACTTC.

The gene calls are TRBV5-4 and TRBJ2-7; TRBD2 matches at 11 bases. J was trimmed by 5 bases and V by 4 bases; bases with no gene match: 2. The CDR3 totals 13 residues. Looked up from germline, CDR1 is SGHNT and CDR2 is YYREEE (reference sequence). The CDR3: CASSEGLADEQYF. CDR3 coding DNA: TGTGCCAGCAGCGAGGGACTAGCGGACGAGCAGTACTTC.

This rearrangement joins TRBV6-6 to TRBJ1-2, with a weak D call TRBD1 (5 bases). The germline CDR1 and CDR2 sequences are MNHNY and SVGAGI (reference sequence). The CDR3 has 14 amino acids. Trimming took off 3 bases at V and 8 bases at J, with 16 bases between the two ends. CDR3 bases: TGTGCCAGCAGTTATAAGGCAGGGTCGGTCGGCTACACCTTC. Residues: CASSYKAGSVGYTF.

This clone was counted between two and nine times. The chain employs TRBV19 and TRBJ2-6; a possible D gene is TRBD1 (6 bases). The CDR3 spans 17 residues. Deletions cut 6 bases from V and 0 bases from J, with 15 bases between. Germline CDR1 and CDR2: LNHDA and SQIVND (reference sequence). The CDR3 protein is CASRPIQGPSGANVLTF. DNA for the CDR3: TGTGCCAGTAGACCGATACAGGGCCCCTCTGGGGCCAACGTCCTGACTTTC. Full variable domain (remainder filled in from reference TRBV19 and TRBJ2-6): DGGITQSPKYLFRKEGQNVTLSCEQNLNHDAMYWYRQDPGQGLRLIYYSQIVNDFQKGDIAEGYSVSREKKESFPLTVTSAQKNPTAFYLCASRPIQGPSGANVLTFGAGSRLTVL.

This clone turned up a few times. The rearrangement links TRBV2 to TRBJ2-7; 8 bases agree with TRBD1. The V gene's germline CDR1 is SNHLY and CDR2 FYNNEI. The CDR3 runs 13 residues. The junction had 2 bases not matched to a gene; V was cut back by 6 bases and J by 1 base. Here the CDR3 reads CASRTGVSYEQYF. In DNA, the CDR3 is TGTGCCAGCAGGACAGGGGTTTCCTACGAGCAGTACTTC.

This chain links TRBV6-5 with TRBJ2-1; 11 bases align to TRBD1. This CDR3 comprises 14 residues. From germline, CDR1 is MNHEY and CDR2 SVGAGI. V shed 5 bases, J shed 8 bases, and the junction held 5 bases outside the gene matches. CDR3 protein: CASSPDRGLDEQFF. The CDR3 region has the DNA TGTGCCAGCAGTCCGGACAGGGGGCTTGATGAGCAGTTCTTC.

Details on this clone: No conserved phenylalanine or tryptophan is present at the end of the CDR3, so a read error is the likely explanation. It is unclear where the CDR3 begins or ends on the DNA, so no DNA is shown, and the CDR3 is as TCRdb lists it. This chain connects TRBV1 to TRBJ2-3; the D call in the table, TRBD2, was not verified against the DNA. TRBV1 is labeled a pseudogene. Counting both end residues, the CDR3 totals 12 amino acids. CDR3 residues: CTSSQTSGPYEV.

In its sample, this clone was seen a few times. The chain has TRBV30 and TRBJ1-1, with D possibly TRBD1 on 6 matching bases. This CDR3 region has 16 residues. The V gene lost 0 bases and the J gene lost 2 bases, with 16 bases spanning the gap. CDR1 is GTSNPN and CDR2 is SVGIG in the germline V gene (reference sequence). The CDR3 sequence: CAWSVYRVFTNTEAFF. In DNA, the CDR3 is TGTGCCTGGAGTGTTTACAGGGTCTTTACCAACACTGAAGCTTTCTTT. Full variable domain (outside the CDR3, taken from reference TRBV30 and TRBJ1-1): SQTIHQWPATLVQPVGSPLSLECTVEGTSNPNLYWYRQAAGRGLQLLFYSVGIGQISSEVPQNLSASRPQDRQFILSSKKLLLSDSGFYLCAWSVYRVFTNTEAFFGQGTRLTVV.

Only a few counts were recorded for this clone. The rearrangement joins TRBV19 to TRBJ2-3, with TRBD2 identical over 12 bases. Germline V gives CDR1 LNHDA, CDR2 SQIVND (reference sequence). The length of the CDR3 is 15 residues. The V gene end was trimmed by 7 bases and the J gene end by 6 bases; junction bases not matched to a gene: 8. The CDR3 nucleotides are TGTGCCAGTACCCCTTCGACTAGCGGGGGTGATACGCAGTATTTT. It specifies CASTPSTSGGDTQYF.

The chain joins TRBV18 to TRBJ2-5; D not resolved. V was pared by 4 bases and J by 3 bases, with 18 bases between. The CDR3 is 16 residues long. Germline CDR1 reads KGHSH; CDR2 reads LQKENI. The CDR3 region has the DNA TGTGCCAGCTCACAAAGAATACAGTTATCAAAAGAGACCCAGTACTTC. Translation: CASSQRIQLSKETQYF.

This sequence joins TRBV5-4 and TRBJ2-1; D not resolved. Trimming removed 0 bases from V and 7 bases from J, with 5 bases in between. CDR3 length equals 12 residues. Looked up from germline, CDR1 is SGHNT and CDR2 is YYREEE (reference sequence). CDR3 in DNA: TGTGCCAGCAGCTTGGTTGCGAATGAGCAGTTCTTC. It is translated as CASSLVANEQFF. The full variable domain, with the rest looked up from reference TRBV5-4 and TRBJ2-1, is ETGVTQSPTHLIKTRGQQVTLRCSSQSGHNTVSWYQQALGQGPQFIFQYYREEENGRGNFPPRFSGLQFPNYSSELNVNALELDDSALYLCASSLVANEQFFGPGTRLTVL.

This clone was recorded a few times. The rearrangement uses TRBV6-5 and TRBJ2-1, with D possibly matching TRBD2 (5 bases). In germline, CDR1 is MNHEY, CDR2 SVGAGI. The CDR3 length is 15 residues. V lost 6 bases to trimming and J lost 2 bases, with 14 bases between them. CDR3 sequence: CASRRTGFAYNEQFF. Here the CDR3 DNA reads TGTGCCAGCAGGAGGACGGGGTTCGCCTACAATGAGCAGTTCTTC.

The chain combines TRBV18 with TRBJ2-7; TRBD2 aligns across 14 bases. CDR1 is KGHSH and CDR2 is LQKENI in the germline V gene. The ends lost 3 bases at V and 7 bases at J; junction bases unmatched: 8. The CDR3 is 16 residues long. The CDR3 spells CASSPYGTSGSQEQYF. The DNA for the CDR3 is TGTGCCAGCTCACCGTACGGGACTAGCGGGAGTCAAGAGCAGTACTTC.

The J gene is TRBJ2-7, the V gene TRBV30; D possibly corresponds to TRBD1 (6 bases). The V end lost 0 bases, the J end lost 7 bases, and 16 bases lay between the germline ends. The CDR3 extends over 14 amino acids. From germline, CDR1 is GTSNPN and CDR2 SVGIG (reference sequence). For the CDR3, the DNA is TGTGCCTGGAGTGTCGACCAGGGGAAAGCGGAGCAGTACTTC. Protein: CAWSVDQGKAEQYF. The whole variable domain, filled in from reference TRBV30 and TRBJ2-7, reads SQTIHQWPATLVQPVGSPLSLECTVEGTSNPNLYWYRQAAGRGLQLLFYSVGIGQISSEVPQNLSASRPQDRQFILSSKKLLLSDSGFYLCAWSVDQGKAEQYFGPGTRLTVT.

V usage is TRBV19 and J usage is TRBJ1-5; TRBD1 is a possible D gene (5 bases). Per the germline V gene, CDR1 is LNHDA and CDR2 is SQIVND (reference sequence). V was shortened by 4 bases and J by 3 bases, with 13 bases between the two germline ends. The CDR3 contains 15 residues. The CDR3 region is CASSTGQGDNQPQHF. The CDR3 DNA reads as TGTGCCAGTAGTACGGGCCAGGGTGACAATCAGCCCCAGCATTTT. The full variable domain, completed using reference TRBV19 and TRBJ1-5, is DGGITQSPKYLFRKEGQNVTLSCEQNLNHDAMYWYRQDPGQGLRLIYYSQIVNDFQKGDIAEGYSVSREKKESFPLTVTSAQKNPTAFYLCASSTGQGDNQPQHFGDGTRLSIL.

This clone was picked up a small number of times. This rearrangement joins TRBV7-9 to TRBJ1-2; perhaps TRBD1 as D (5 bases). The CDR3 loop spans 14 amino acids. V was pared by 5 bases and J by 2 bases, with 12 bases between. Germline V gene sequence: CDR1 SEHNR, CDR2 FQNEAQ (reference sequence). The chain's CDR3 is CASSPAGGNYGYTF. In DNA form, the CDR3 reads TGTGCCAGCAGCCCTGCGGGGGGGAACTATGGCTACACCTTC.

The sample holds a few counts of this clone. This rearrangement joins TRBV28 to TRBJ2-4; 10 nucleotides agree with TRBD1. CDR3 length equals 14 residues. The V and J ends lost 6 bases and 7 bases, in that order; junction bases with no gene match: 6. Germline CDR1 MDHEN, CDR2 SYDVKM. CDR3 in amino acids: CASSTAGQGNIQYF. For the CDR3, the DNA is TGTGCCAGCAGCACCGCGGGACAGGGGAACATTCAGTACTTC.

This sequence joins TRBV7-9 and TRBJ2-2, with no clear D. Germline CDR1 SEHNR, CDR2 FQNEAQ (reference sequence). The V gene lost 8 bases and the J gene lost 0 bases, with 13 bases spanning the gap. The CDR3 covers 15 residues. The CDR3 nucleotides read TGTGCCAGCCGTCCCCGCGGCCCGAACACCGGGGAGCTGTTTTTT. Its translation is CASRPRGPNTGELFF.

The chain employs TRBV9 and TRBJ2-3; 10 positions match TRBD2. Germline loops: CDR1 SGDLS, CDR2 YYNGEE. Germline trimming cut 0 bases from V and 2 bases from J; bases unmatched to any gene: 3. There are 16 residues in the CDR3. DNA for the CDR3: TGTGCCAGCAGCGTAGCACTAGCGGGATCCACAGATACGCAGTATTTT. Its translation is CASSVALAGSTDTQYF.

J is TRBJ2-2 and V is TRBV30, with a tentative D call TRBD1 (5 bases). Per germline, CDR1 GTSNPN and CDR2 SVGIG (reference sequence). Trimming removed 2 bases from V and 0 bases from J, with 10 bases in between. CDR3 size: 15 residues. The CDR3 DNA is TGTGCCTGGAGTTATGGACACGCGAACACCGGGGAGCTGTTTTTT. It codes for CAWSYGHANTGELFF.

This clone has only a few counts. CDR3 sequence: CASSSTGPSDTQYF. CDR3 DNA: TGTGCCAGCAGTAGCACAGGGCCTTCGGATACGCAGTATTTT. V is TRBV28 and J is TRBJ2-3, with D possibly TRBD1 on 6 matching bases. Germline V gene lookup returns CDR1 MDHEN and CDR2 SYDVKM. The V gene lost 5 bases and the J gene lost 6 bases, with 15 bases spanning the gap. The CDR3 runs 14 residues.